The 14 T cell receptor beta chains presented below share a single source sample, sequenced in a study of CD8+ T cells in alopecia areata. RNA was isolated and reverse transcribed to cDNA, the sequencing template. Method: immunoSEQ multiplex PCR; TCRdb's copy keeps in-frame clones and lacks some. Of around 7,400 clones listed, about 66% were seen once; the top ten hold approximately 21%. Specimens obtained from alopecia areata patients comprised lesional scalp punch biopsies and peripheral blood. Sequenced material: skin, taken at week 0. Receptor source: a human donor with alopecia areata.

V gene TRBV7-2 combines with J gene TRBJ2-1; 7 bases line up with TRBD1. The junction had 2 bases not matched to a gene; V was cut back by 1 base and J by 8 bases. Looked up from germline, CDR1 is SGHTA and CDR2 is FQGNSA. The CDR3 totals 13 residues. In nucleotides, the CDR3 is TGTGCCAGCAGCTTAGAAGGGGGCTATGAGCAGTTCTTC. Protein sequence: CASSLEGGYEQFF.

This sequence joins TRBV6-1 and TRBJ1-4, with D possibly being TRBD1 (6 bases). The CDR3 sequence is 15 residues long. V was shortened by 3 bases and J by 0 bases, with 8 bases between the two germline ends. Looked up from germline, CDR1 is MNHNS and CDR2 is SASEGT. The CDR3 is CASSEGHATNEKLFF. CDR3 nucleotides: TGTGCCAGCAGTGAGGGACATGCAACTAATGAAAAACTGTTTTTT.

The CDR3 loop is CSADWTGLRGTQYF. CDR3 nucleotides: TGCAGCGCCGACTGGACAGGGCTCCGAGGGACCCAGTACTTC. The chain carries TRBV29-1 and TRBJ2-5; 8 bases are a match to TRBD1. V trimming: 7 bases; J trimming: 7 bases; junction bases outside the gene matches: 14. CDR3 length equals 14 residues. Germline lookup yields CDR1 SQVTM and CDR2 ANQGSEA.

This chain connects TRBV11-2 to TRBJ2-1; D not resolved. The germline V gene encodes CDR1 SGHAT and CDR2 FQNNGV. V was clipped by 5 bases and J by 1 base, with 12 bases between them. The CDR3 is 15 residues long. The CDR3 is CASSHGEVSYNEQFF. The CDR3 DNA reads as TGTGCCAGCAGCCACGGTGAGGTGTCCTACAATGAGCAGTTCTTC.

V gene TRBV6-5 combines with J gene TRBJ1-6; D is uncertain. V lost 8 bases and J 1 base, leaving 9 bases between the germline ends. Germline V CDR1 and CDR2: MNHEY, SVGAGI. This CDR3 region has 14 residues. The CDR3 region has the DNA TGTGCCAGCGCCGGATGGTCCTATAATTCACCCCTCCACTTT. It yields the protein CASAGWSYNSPLHF.

The CDR3 region has the DNA TGTGCCAGCAGCCGAGAGGGGGGCGAGCAGTTCTTC. Residues: CASSREGGEQFF. The rearrangement links TRBV5-8 to TRBJ2-1, with D perhaps matching TRBD1 or TRBD2 (6 bases each). V lost 4 bases and J lost 10, with 12 bases in between. The germline V gene encodes CDR1 SGHTS and CDR2 YDEGEE. The CDR3 is made up of 12 amino acids.

This chain joins TRBV5-1 and TRBJ1-6, with D perhaps TRBD1 (5 bases). The CDR3 is 14 residues long. Trimming took off 3 bases at V and 7 bases at J, with 11 bases between the two ends. In germline, CDR1 is SGHRS, CDR2 YFSETQ. For the CDR3, the DNA is TGCGCCAGCAGCTCCGGGACCGAAAATTCACCCCTCCACTTT. Translation gives CASSSGTENSPLHF. Full variable domain (outside the CDR3, taken from reference TRBV5-1 and TRBJ1-6): KAGVTQTPRYLIKTRGQQVTLSCSPISGHRSVSWYQQTPGQGLQFLFEYFSETQRNKGNFPGRFSGRQFSNSRSEMNVSTLELGDSALYLCASSSGTENSPLHFGNGTRLTVT.

J is TRBJ1-4 and V is TRBV7-9; 8 bases are a match to TRBD1. This CDR3 contains 16 residues. Losses at the gene ends were 5 bases for V and 8 bases for J; bases not matched to a gene: 13. Germline assignment: CDR1 SEHNR and CDR2 FQNEAQ (reference sequence). The CDR3 loop reads CASSQDRVWKGEKLFF. DNA for the CDR3: TGTGCCAGCAGCCAGGACAGGGTTTGGAAAGGGGAAAAACTGTTTTTT.

The V gene is TRBV11-1, the J gene TRBJ2-5; no definite D call. The J call may be in error: the DNA end matches TRBJ2-7 better. Germline-derived CDR1 and CDR2 are SGHAT and FQDESV (reference sequence). This CDR3 is 14 amino acids long. Here the CDR3 reads CASSRSGRDYEQYF. DNA of the CDR3: TGTGCCAGCAGCCGATCCGGTAGGGACTACGAGCAGTACTTC.

The CDR3 DNA sequence: TGCGCCAGCAGATTCCCGGACAGCACTGAAGCTTTCTTT. Translating it yields CASRFPDSTEAFF. The gene calls are TRBV5-1 and TRBJ1-1; maybe TRBD1 (6 bases). Trimming cost V 5 bases and J 4 bases, with 12 bases left between them. Germline lookup yields CDR1 SGHRS and CDR2 YFSETQ. The CDR3 is made up of 13 amino acids.

The chain couples TRBV19 to TRBJ1-2; the D gene is possibly TRBD1 (5 bases). The V gene lost 2 bases and the J gene lost 4 bases, with 11 bases spanning the gap. Germline V lookup: CDR1 LNHDA, CDR2 SQIVND (reference sequence). This CDR3 has 14 amino acids. The CDR3 sequence is CASSITGPSYGYTF. DNA for the CDR3: TGTGCCAGTAGTATAACAGGTCCGTCCTATGGCTACACCTTC. The full variable domain, rest sourced from reference TRBV19 and TRBJ1-2, is DGGITQSPKYLFRKEGQNVTLSCEQNLNHDAMYWYRQDPGQGLRLIYYSQIVNDFQKGDIAEGYSVSREKKESFPLTVTSAQKNPTAFYLCASSITGPSYGYTFGSGTRLTVV.

This clone was counted once. The chain employs TRBV7-3 and TRBJ2-5; D is possibly TRBD1 or TRBD2 (6 bases each). This CDR3 has 14 amino acids. Germline-derived CDR1 and CDR2 are SGHTA and FQGTGA. V dropped 5 bases and J dropped 7 bases, with 17 bases sitting between them. The CDR3 is CASSPGGQVGTQYF. The CDR3 DNA follows: TGTGCCAGCAGCCCCGGGGGCCAAGTCGGGACCCAGTACTTC.

The chain links TRBV13 to TRBJ1-2; TRBD1 agrees at 7 bases. CDR1 and CDR2 from the germline V gene are PRHDT and FYEKMQ (reference sequence). Trimming at V came to 5 bases and at J to 8 bases, leaving 14 bases not matched to a gene. This CDR3 is built from 15 residues. The CDR3 bases are TGTGCCAGCAGCCCTGGGACAGAGTATTGGAGAGGCTACACCTTC. This translates into CASSPGTEYWRGYTF.

J is TRBJ2-1 and V is TRBV29-1; the D gene is possibly TRBD2 (7 bases). With 7 bases removed from V and 8 bases from J, the gap between germline ends came to 21 bases. There are 14 residues in the CDR3. Germline CDR1 reads SQVTM; CDR2 reads ANQGSEA. The CDR3 sequence is CSARGGGNGDEQFF. CDR3 DNA: TGCAGCGCTAGGGGGGGAGGCAATGGAGATGAGCAGTTCTTC.